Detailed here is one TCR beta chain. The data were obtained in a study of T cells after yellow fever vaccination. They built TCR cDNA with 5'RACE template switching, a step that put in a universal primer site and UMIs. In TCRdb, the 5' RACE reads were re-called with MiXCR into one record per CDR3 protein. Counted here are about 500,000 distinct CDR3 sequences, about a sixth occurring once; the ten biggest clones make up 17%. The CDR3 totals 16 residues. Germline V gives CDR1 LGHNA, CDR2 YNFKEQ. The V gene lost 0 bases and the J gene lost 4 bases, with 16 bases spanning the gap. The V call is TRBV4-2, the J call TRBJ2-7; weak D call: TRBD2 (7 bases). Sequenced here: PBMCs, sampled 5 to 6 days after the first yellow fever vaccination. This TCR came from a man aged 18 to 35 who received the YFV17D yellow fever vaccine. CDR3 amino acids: CASSQEEGGGHYEQYF. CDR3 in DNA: TGTGCCAGCAGCCAAGAGGAGGGGGGGGGCCATTACGAGCAGTACTTC.